This T cell receptor beta chain was captured by sequencing in a study of cytotoxic CD8 clonotypes in ibrutinib-treated CLL. The CDR3 length is 15 residues. V was pared by 3 bases and J by 6 bases, with 17 bases between. Germline assignment: CDR1 LNHDA and CDR2 SQIVND (reference sequence). Study results and caveats: Baseline levels of clonality went above those of age-matched healthy donors and moved with circulating CD8+ T-cell counts.

Assay: immunoSEQ multiplex PCR; the TCRdb copy retains only in-frame clones and omits some. This repertoire shows 150,000 or so clones, about 79% found once; its top ten account for around 13%. This clone was detected a few times. The antigen remains unidentified. This receptor was identified in a human donor with chronic lymphocytic leukemia. The sequencing here drew on PBMCs, taken after 12 months of ibrutinib treatment. This chain links TRBV19 with TRBJ1-2; no clear D gene. CDR3: CASSIGARTFDGYTF. The CDR3 nucleotides are TGTGCCAGTAGTATTGGCGCCCGAACATTTGATGGCTACACCTTC.